This TCR beta chain is from a study of regulatory T cells in long-lasting Graves disease. The time point denotes: newly diagnosed GD, antithyroid drugs for less than 3 months. Researchers made the TCR library from RNA that was extracted from PBMCs. Patients were from an endocrinology department in Xi'an, China. This clonotype has a count of ten or more. Building the TCR beta libraries relied on iRepertoire HTBI primers, and CDR3 regions underwent Arm-PCR. TCRdb re-called the multiplex PCR reads with MiXCR, one entry per CDR3 protein. The sample shows 400,000 to 500,000 distinct CDR3 sequences, 14% of them seen only once. This same sample was also taken into another study, of T cells in Graves' hyperthyroidism and ophthalmopathy.

The clonotype comes from a woman in her 50s with Graves disease. This sample comprised peripheral blood mononuclear cells (PBMCs), obtained at new diagnosis, from a patient treated with antithyroid drugs.

CDR3 loop: CASSGGGSGANVLTF. The CDR3, as DNA: TGCGCCAGCAGCGGTGGGGGGTCGGGGGCCAACGTCCTGACTTTC. This sequence joins TRBV5-1 and TRBJ2-6; D may be TRBD2 (6 bases). The CDR3 loop spans 15 amino acids. Trimming pared 4 bases from V and 4 bases from J, leaving 12 bases between. Germline V gives CDR1 SGHRS, CDR2 YFSETQ.